The 26 T cell receptor beta chains given below trace back to one sample, sequenced in a study of early T cells in non-severe SARS-CoV-2 infection. TCRdb recomputed calls from the 5' RACE reads with MiXCR, one row per CDR3 protein. The sample records 80,000 to 95,000 distinct CDR3 sequences, over 9% being singletons. The material sequenced was whole blood. Every receptor here comes from an adult who was a healthcare worker with PCR-confirmed SARS-CoV-2 infection or an uninfected control (not recorded which).

This clonotype has a handful of counts. J is TRBJ2-7 and V is TRBV11-2, with 8 bases fitting TRBD2. The CDR3 runs to 19 residues. The germline CDR1 and CDR2 sequences are SGHAT and FQNNGV. V gave up 5 bases and J gave up 4 bases; unmatched junction bases: 22. The chain's CDR3 is CASSKRGLLADLRPYEQYF. Here the CDR3 DNA reads TGTGCCAGCAGCAAACGTGGTCTACTAGCGGACCTGAGACCTTACGAGCAGTACTTC.

Only a few counts were recorded for this clonotype. The chain recombines TRBV13 with TRBJ2-1; 8 nucleotides match TRBD2. CDR3 size: 13 residues. Germline lookup yields CDR1 PRHDT and CDR2 FYEKMQ (reference sequence). Trimming at V came to 6 bases and at J to 9 bases, leaving 7 bases not matched to a gene. CDR3 amino acids: CASRGLDRGEQFF. CDR3 DNA sequence: TGTGCCAGCAGGGGACTAGATCGCGGTGAGCAGTTCTTC.

CDR3 in amino acids: CASSRRGGNTEAFF. CDR3 coding DNA: TGTGCCAGCAGCAGGAGGGGGGGGAACACTGAAGCTTTCTTT. The chain couples TRBV12-3 or TRBV12-4 to TRBJ1-1; D possibly corresponds to TRBD1 (6 bases). Trimming left V 6 bases short and J 1 base short, with 12 bases between. The length of the CDR3 is 14 residues.

The J gene is TRBJ1-1, the V gene TRBV6-5; 9 bases line up with TRBD1. The CDR3 has 14 residues. V lost 3 bases, J lost 3 bases, and 2 bases stayed unmatched. Germline-derived CDR1 and CDR2 are MNHEY and SVGAGI. The CDR3 nucleotides are TGTGCCAGCAGTTATAGGACAGGGGACACTGAAGCTTTCTTT. This sequence encodes CASSYRTGDTEAFF.

This rearrangement joins TRBV28 to TRBJ2-5; TRBD1 might be the D (5 bases). CDR1 is MDHEN and CDR2 is SYDVKM in the germline V gene. This CDR3 is 14 amino acids long. Trimming cost V 5 bases and J 3 bases, with 13 bases left between them. This chain's CDR3 is CASSPDLGEETQYF. The CDR3 DNA reads TGTGCCAGCAGTCCGGATTTAGGGGAAGAGACCCAGTACTTC.

The chain uses TRBV20-1 and TRBJ1-1, with unresolved D. The CDR3 spans 16 residues. V lost 0 bases to trimming and J lost 0 bases, with 14 bases between them. Germline V gene data show CDR1 as DFQATT and CDR2 as SNEGSKA (reference sequence). This CDR3 reads CSAREGRRAMNTEAFF. The CDR3 region has the DNA TGCAGTGCTAGAGAAGGGAGGAGGGCTATGAACACTGAAGCTTTCTTT.

This clonotype was seen only a few times. The rearrangement uses TRBV6-2 or TRBV6-3 and TRBJ2-5; 9 bases line up with TRBD2. V lost 8 bases and J lost 0; bases outside the gene matches: 4. The CDR3 covers 14 residues. CDR1 and CDR2 (germline): MNHEY, SVGEGT. This CDR3 is CASRLAGNQETQYF. The CDR3, as DNA: TGTGCCAGCCGGCTAGCGGGAAACCAAGAGACCCAGTACTTC.

This clonotype was counted many times. The CDR3 here is CASSQDWRGTEAFF. CDR3 coding DNA: TGCGCCAGCAGCCAAGATTGGCGAGGCACTGAAGCTTTCTTT. The rearrangement links TRBV4-3 to TRBJ1-1; D is unclear. V dropped 0 bases and J dropped 4 bases, with 9 bases sitting between them. The germline gives CDR1 LGHNA, CDR2 YSLEER. The CDR3 covers 14 residues.

The DNA for the CDR3 is TGTGCCAGCAGCCAAGAACCCTCTCCAGCCCAGCATTTT. Encoded protein: CASSQEPSPAQHF. The chain couples TRBV3-1 to TRBJ1-5; D call uncertain. CDR3 size: 13 residues. Trimming shortened V by 0 bases and J by 11 bases, and 11 bases separated the two germline ends. CDR1 and CDR2 from the germline V gene are LGHDT and YNNKEL (reference sequence).

To note about this clonotype: The junction and the germline gene differ at one end; a read error may be behind it. The chain combines TRBV10-3 with TRBJ1-5; tentatively, D is TRBD1 (6 bases). Germline-derived CDR1 and CDR2 are ENHRY and SYGVKD. The CDR3 length is 15 residues. The CDR3 DNA sequence: TGTGCCATCAATGACGAGGGGGATAGCAATCAGCCCCGGCATTTT. Protein: CAINDEGDSNQPRHF.

The sample holds a few counts of this clonotype. The V and J genes are TRBV30 and TRBJ1-6; 7 positions agree with TRBD1. CDR3 length: 14 amino acids. Germline CDR1 GTSNPN, CDR2 SVGIG (reference sequence). V gave up 4 bases and J gave up 9 bases; unmatched junction bases: 9. CDR3 in DNA: TGTGCCTGGATCCAACAGGGGCATGGTTCACCCCTCCACTTT. Its translation is CAWIQQGHGSPLHF. Full variable domain (rest looked up from reference TRBV30 and TRBJ1-6): SQTIHQWPATLVQPVGSPLSLECTVEGTSNPNLYWYRQAAGRGLQLLFYSVGIGQISSEVPQNLSASRPQDRQFILSSKKLLLSDSGFYLCAWIQQGHGSPLHFGNGTRLTVT.

This clonotype was detected ten times or more. V gene TRBV7-9 combines with J gene TRBJ2-2, with 9 bases fitting TRBD2. V shed 1 base and J 4 bases; nucleotides not matched to a gene: 7. The length of the CDR3 is 17 residues. Germline CDR1 and CDR2: SEHNR and FQNEAQ (reference sequence). The CDR3 here is CASSLGLAEIRTGELFF. The CDR3 coding sequence is TGTGCCAGCAGCTTAGGACTAGCGGAGATCCGCACCGGGGAGCTGTTTTTT.

The CDR3 sequence: CSVLSSGANVLTF. As DNA, the CDR3 is TGCAGCGTTCTAAGCTCTGGGGCCAACGTCCTGACTTTC. The chain uses TRBV29-1 and TRBJ2-6; D remains ambiguous. Trimming took off 5 bases at V and 0 bases at J, with 5 bases between the two ends. The germline CDR1 and CDR2 sequences are SQVTM and ANQGSEA. This CDR3 has 13 residues.

The chain uses TRBV7-9 and TRBJ1-2; tentatively, D is TRBD1 (6 bases). The germline V gene has CDR1 SEHNR and CDR2 FQNEAQ (reference sequence). The CDR3 consists of 15 residues. Between the trimmed V and J ends, which lost 3 bases and 2 bases, there was a span of 13 bases. The CDR3 DNA follows: TGTGCCAGCAGCTTGTCTGGACAGCCCAACTATGGCTACACCTTC. This sequence encodes CASSLSGQPNYGYTF.

On this clonotype itself: Being one base from a much bigger clone, this may be a read error. This chain uses TRBV7-9 with TRBJ1-4; D gene unclear. CDR3 size: 15 residues. Germline V gives CDR1 SEHNR, CDR2 FQNEAQ (reference sequence). The CDR3 DNA reads as TGTGCCAGCATCTTAGATGGTTCAGACGGTGAAAAACTGTTTTTT. It codes for CASILDGSDGEKLFF. Complete variable domain (other parts from reference TRBV7-9 and TRBJ1-4): DTGVSQNPRHKITKRGQNVTFRCDPISEHNRLYWYRQTLGQGPEFLTYFQNEAQLEKSRLLSDRFSAERPKGSFSTLEIQRTEQGDSAMYLCASILDGSDGEKLFFGSGTQLSVL.

This clonotype was counted between two and nine times. The V and J genes are TRBV7-2 and TRBJ2-2, with TRBD2 matching 8 bases. V shed 5 bases, J shed 5 bases, and the junction held 13 bases outside the gene matches. CDR3 length: 17 residues. Per germline, CDR1 SGHTA and CDR2 FQGNSA. The CDR3, as DNA: TGTGCCAGCAGCACCCGGGTAGCGGGAACGGGAACCGGGGAGCTGTTTTTT. It is translated as CASSTRVAGTGTGELFF.

This clonotype has more than one count but fewer than ten. The chain recombines TRBV12-5 with TRBJ2-1, with a weak D call TRBD2 (5 bases). V gave up 1 base and J gave up 4 bases, with 11 bases separating them. This CDR3 is built from 15 residues. Germline-derived CDR1 and CDR2 are LGHNT and FRNRAP. The CDR3: CASGLGPAGYNEQFF. For the CDR3, the DNA is TGTGCTAGTGGTTTGGGCCCGGCGGGTTACAATGAGCAGTTCTTC.

A few counts support this clonotype. This rearrangement joins TRBV18 to TRBJ2-1; 7 positions match TRBD1. The germline V gene has CDR1 KGHSH and CDR2 LQKENI. The trim removed 7 bases at V and 1 base at J, leaving 10 bases unmatched. CDR3 length: 16 amino acids. The CDR3 nucleotides read TGTGCCAGCTTCACGGGTGTCAGGGGGTCCTACAATGAGCAGTTCTTC. Translation gives CASFTGVRGSYNEQFF.

The V gene is TRBV12-3 or TRBV12-4, the J gene TRBJ1-4; D remains ambiguous. V was pared by 3 bases and J by 6 bases, with 11 bases between. The CDR3 consists of 14 residues. Here the CDR3 DNA reads TGTGCCAGCAGTTTTAACTGGGCGGATGAAAAACTGTTTTTT. This translates into CASSFNWADEKLFF.

A note on this clonotype: A much bigger clone sits one base away, suggesting this may be a read error. The CDR3: CASSLDSRIGYTF. In DNA, the CDR3 is TGTGCCAGCAGCTTAGATTCTCGGATTGGCTACACCTTC. The chain carries TRBV11-2 and TRBJ1-2, with D unresolved. The V and J ends lost 0 bases and 7 bases respectively, with 9 bases between them. The V gene's germline CDR1 is SGHAT and CDR2 FQNNGV. CDR3 length: 13 residues.

The rearrangement links TRBV9 to TRBJ1-2, with a weak D call TRBD1 (6 bases). Germline V gene sequence: CDR1 SGDLS, CDR2 YYNGEE. This CDR3 region has 14 residues. Between the trimmed V and J ends, which lost 3 bases and 5 bases, there was a span of 14 bases. CDR3 DNA: TGTGCCAGCAGCGGAGCGACAGGACCTTATGGCTACACCTTC. Protein product: CASSGATGPYGYTF.

This clonotype has a count of ten or more. This chain links TRBV7-6 with TRBJ1-1; 8 nucleotides match TRBD1. The CDR3 length is 15 residues. Unmatched junction bases numbered 5, after V lost 5 bases and J lost 0 bases. Germline values: CDR1 SGHVS, CDR2 FNYEAQ. The CDR3 is CASSLGQGMNTEAFF. The CDR3 DNA reads as TGTGCCAGCAGCCTAGGACAGGGTATGAACACTGAAGCTTTCTTT. Full variable domain (outside the CDR3, taken from reference TRBV7-6 and TRBJ1-1): GAGVSQSPRYKVTKRGQDVALRCDPISGHVSLYWYRQALGQGPEFLTYFNYEAQQDKSGLPNDRFSAERPEGSISTLTIQRTEQRDSAMYRCASSLGQGMNTEAFFGQGTRLTVV.

J is TRBJ2-1 and V is TRBV29-1, with D possibly matching TRBD2 (6 bases). CDR1 and CDR2 (germline): SQVTM, ANQGSEA. V was trimmed by 5 bases and J by 7 bases, leaving 21 bases between them. The CDR3 is 15 amino acids. CDR3 DNA sequence: TGCAGCGTTTTCTCCGGGACTCGCCGTCTTAATGAGCAGTTCTTC. It encodes CSVFSGTRRLNEQFF.

V usage is TRBV5-1 and J usage is TRBJ2-7, with TRBD2 matching 7 bases. Germline V gene lookup returns CDR1 SGHRS and CDR2 YFSETQ. Trimming cost V 4 bases and J 7 bases; bases outside gene matches: 14. This CDR3 has 15 residues. This chain's CDR3 is CASSRGILAAGEQYF. The DNA of the CDR3 is TGCGCCAGCAGCCGAGGGATTCTAGCGGCGGGGGAGCAGTACTTC.

This clonotype was seen more than once but under ten times. The chain carries TRBV2 and TRBJ2-1, with 9 bases matching TRBD2. V trimming: 2 bases; J trimming: 8 bases; junction bases outside the gene matches: 10. The CDR3 spans 16 residues. The germline CDR1 and CDR2 sequences are SNHLY and FYNNEI. In DNA form, the CDR3 reads TGTGCCAGCAGTGAAACCGGGACTAGCTCCGTAGATGAGCAGTTCTTC. Amino acids: CASSETGTSSVDEQFF.

Many counts were recorded for this clonotype. This chain uses TRBV5-4 with TRBJ2-1, with 7 bases aligning to TRBD2. Germline CDR1 is SGHNT and CDR2 is YYREEE (reference sequence). The CDR3 sequence is 15 residues long. The V gene end was trimmed by 0 bases and the J gene end by 3 bases; junction bases not matched to a gene: 3. CDR3 in amino acids: CASSLAASGYNEQFF. For the CDR3, the DNA is TGTGCCAGCAGCTTGGCGGCTAGCGGCTACAATGAGCAGTTCTTC.